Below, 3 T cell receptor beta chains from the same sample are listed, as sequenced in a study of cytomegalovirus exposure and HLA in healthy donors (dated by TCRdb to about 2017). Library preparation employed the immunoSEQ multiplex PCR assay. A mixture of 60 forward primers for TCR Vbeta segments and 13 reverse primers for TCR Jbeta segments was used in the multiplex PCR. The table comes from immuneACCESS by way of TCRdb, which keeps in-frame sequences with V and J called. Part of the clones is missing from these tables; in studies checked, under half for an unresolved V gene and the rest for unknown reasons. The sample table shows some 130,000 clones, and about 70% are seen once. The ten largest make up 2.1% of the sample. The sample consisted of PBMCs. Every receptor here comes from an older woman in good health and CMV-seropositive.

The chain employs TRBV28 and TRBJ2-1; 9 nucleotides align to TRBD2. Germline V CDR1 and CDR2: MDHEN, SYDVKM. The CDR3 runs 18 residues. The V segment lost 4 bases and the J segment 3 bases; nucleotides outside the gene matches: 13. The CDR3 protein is CASSSIDSGRGNYNEQFF. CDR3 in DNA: TGTGCCAGCAGTTCCATAGATAGCGGGAGAGGGAACTACAATGAGCAGTTCTTC. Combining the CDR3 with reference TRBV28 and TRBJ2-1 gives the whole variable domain DVKVTQSSRYLVKRTGEKVFLECVQDMDHENMFWYRQDPGLGLRLIYFSYDVKMKEKGDIPEGYSVSREKKERFSLILESASTNQTSMYLCASSSIDSGRGNYNEQFFGPGTRLTVL.

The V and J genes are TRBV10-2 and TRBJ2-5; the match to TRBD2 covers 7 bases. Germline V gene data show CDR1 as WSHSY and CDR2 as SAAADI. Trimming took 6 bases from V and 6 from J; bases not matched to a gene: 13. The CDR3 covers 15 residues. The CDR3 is CASRGGTVTQQTQYF. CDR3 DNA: TGCGCCAGCAGGGGAGGGACGGTCACACAACAGACCCAGTACTTC.

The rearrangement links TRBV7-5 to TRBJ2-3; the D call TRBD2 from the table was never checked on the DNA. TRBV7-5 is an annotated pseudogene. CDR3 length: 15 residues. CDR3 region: CARSLNLENTDTQYF. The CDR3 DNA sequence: TGTGCCAGAAGCTTAAATTTAGAGAACACAGATACGCAGTATTTT.